These 17 T cell receptor beta chains share one sample of origin, sequenced in a study of T cell responses to AZD1222 COVID-19 vaccine. Only in-frame clones appear in the TCRdb table, and some are missing; sequencing was by immunoSEQ multiplex PCR. The repertoire consists of 100,000 to 150,000 clones, with 90% occurring once and the leading ten covering 6.9%. This material consisted of peripheral blood, taken on day 0 of AZD1222 vaccination. All receptors derive from an adult in good health.

The chain has TRBV19 and TRBJ2-4, with TRBD2 matching over 12 bases. The CDR3 covers 19 residues. The germline gives CDR1 LNHDA, CDR2 SQIVND (reference sequence). V shed 5 bases, J shed 0 bases, and the junction held 11 bases outside the gene matches. In DNA form, the CDR3 reads TGTGCCAGTAGTCCAAGGACTAGCGGGACGACACTAGCCAAAAACATTCAGTACTTC. As protein: CASSPRTSGTTLAKNIQYF.

J is TRBJ2-7 and V is TRBV2, with 11 nucleotides matching TRBD1. The CDR3 sequence is 14 residues long. V shed 5 bases, J shed 7 bases, and the junction held 7 bases outside the gene matches. Looked up from germline, CDR1 is SNHLY and CDR2 is FYNNEI. CDR3 sequence: CASSRGQGDGEQYF. CDR3 DNA: TGTGCCAGCAGTAGGGGACAGGGGGACGGGGAGCAGTACTTC.

The CDR3 sequence: CASSIDRNYEQYF. In DNA form, the CDR3 reads TGTGCCAGCAGCATAGATAGGAACTACGAGCAGTACTTC. The chain carries TRBV6-4 and TRBJ2-7; D remains ambiguous. The V gene's germline CDR1 is MRHNA and CDR2 SNTAGT. CDR3 length: 13 residues. The V and J ends lost 6 bases and 3 bases respectively, with 12 bases between them.

V and J are TRBV10-3 and TRBJ1-4; D is unclear. The V gene's germline CDR1 is ENHRY and CDR2 SYGVKD. The CDR3 has 15 amino acids. V was clipped by 4 bases and J by 0 bases, with 9 bases between them. In DNA form, the CDR3 reads TGTGCCATCAGTGCTAGTGTTGCAACTAATGAAAAACTGTTTTTT. It translates to CAISASVATNEKLFF.

This clone came up once. The rearrangement uses TRBV6-2 or TRBV6-3 and TRBJ2-7; TRBD1 matches at 9 bases. Germline-derived CDR1 and CDR2 are MNHEY and SVGEGT. Trimming took 5 bases from V and 6 from J; bases not matched to a gene: 11. This CDR3 has 15 amino acids. The CDR3 loop is CASSDAPGQGREQYF. The CDR3 nucleotides read TGTGCCAGCAGTGACGCCCCGGGACAGGGTCGCGAGCAGTACTTC.

This clone was detected only once. This chain joins TRBV4-3 and TRBJ2-1; 10 nucleotides agree with TRBD1. Germline lookup yields CDR1 LGHNA and CDR2 YSLEER. CDR3 length equals 19 residues. Germline trimming cut 0 bases from V and 2 bases from J; bases unmatched to any gene: 10. The CDR3 coding sequence is TGCGCCAGCAGCCAAGATACGGGACAGGGGAATTTTGCCTACAATGAGCAGTTCTTC. This codes for CASSQDTGQGNFAYNEQFF.

J is TRBJ1-1 and V is TRBV5-6; a possible D gene is TRBD1 (6 bases). The ends were cut back, 4 bases at V and 3 bases at J, with 16 bases in the middle. CDR1 SGHDT and CDR2 YYEEEE come from the germline V gene. The CDR3 runs 15 residues. The CDR3, as DNA: TGTGCCAGCAGCCCCTTACAGGGAATGGACACTGAAGCTTTCTTT. It translates to CASSPLQGMDTEAFF.

The chain is built from TRBV21-1 and TRBJ2-1; the table's D call of TRBD2 was not tested on the DNA. TRBV21-1 constitutes a pseudogene. CDR3 size: 15 residues. The CDR3 protein is CASSKALCGDNEQFF. The CDR3 bases are TGTGCCAGCAGCAAAGCGCTTTGTGGAGACAATGAGCAGTTCTTC.

V is TRBV7-2 and J is TRBJ1-2; TRBD1 matches at 7 bases. With 5 bases clipped from V and 1 base from J, the junction kept 7 bases outside the gene matches. Germline V lookup: CDR1 SGHTA, CDR2 FQGNSA. The CDR3 is 15 residues long. CDR3 residues: CASSADDRVNYGYTF. As DNA, the CDR3 is TGTGCCAGCAGCGCCGACGACAGGGTTAACTATGGCTACACCTTC.

J is TRBJ2-3 and V is TRBV4-3; D gene unclear. Trimming took 3 bases from V and 6 from J, leaving 13 bases between them. Germline lookup yields CDR1 LGHNA and CDR2 YSLEER. The CDR3 totals 14 residues. CDR3 protein: CASSQDPSFDTQYF. As DNA, the CDR3 is TGCGCCAGCAGCCAGGACCCGTCATTTGATACGCAGTATTTT.

The V gene is TRBV2, the J gene TRBJ1-6, with D maybe TRBD1 (5 bases). V lost 3 bases to trimming and J lost 7 bases, with 7 bases between them. Per the germline V gene, CDR1 is SNHLY and CDR2 is FYNNEI. This CDR3 has 13 residues. The CDR3 coding sequence is TGTGCCAGCAGTGAGGGGGTCAATTCACCCCTCCACTTT. Amino acids: CASSEGVNSPLHF. Looking up the rest from reference TRBV2 and TRBJ1-6 gives the full variable domain: EPEVTQTPSHQVTQMGQEVILRCVPISNHLYFYWYRQILGQKVEFLVSFYNNEISEKSEIFDDQFSVERPDGSNFTLKIRSTKLEDSAMYFCASSEGVNSPLHFGNGTRLTVT.

This clone was seen only once. The chain combines TRBV3-1 (or the pseudogene TRBV3-2) with TRBJ2-7; D may correspond to TRBD1 or TRBD2 (7 bases each). The CDR3 is 15 amino acids. CDR1 LGHDT and CDR2 YNNKEL come from the germline V gene (reference sequence). Deletions cut 1 base from V and 4 bases from J, with 14 bases between. The CDR3 DNA reads TGTGCCAGCAGCCAAGCGGGGGAGGGGGCATACGAGCAGTACTTC. Translation: CASSQAGEGAYEQYF.

The chain combines TRBV2 with TRBJ1-2; no firm D call. Germline values: CDR1 SNHLY, CDR2 FYNNEI. This CDR3 has 15 residues. Trimming left V 6 bases short and J 3 bases short, with 17 bases between. The CDR3: CASSAFEAADYGYTF. CDR3 nucleotide sequence: TGTGCCAGCAGCGCCTTCGAGGCGGCTGACTATGGCTACACCTTC.

This clone was detected ten times or more. The V gene is TRBV28, the J gene TRBJ2-7; TRBD1 is a possible D gene (5 bases). V lost 3 bases and J lost 2, with 14 bases in between. Looked up from germline, CDR1 is MDHEN and CDR2 is SYDVKM. The CDR3 has 15 amino acids. The CDR3 bases are TGTGCCAGCAGTTTTTCCCCCGACAGCGCCTACGAGCAGTACTTC. Protein sequence: CASSFSPDSAYEQYF. The full variable domain, in which reference TRBV28 and TRBJ2-7 provide the parts outside the CDR3, is DVKVTQSSRYLVKRTGEKVFLECVQDMDHENMFWYRQDPGLGLRLIYFSYDVKMKEKGDIPEGYSVSREKKERFSLILESASTNQTSMYLCASSFSPDSAYEQYFGPGTRLTVT.

This clone was seen more than once but under ten times. The V gene is TRBV25-1, the J gene TRBJ1-5, with 9 bases that match TRBD1. The CDR3 has 14 residues. Germline CDR1 reads MGHDK; CDR2 reads SYGVNS. The V gene end was trimmed by 7 bases and the J gene end by 6 bases; junction bases not matched to a gene: 7. CDR3 sequence reads: CASKGTGHGQPQHF. Written as DNA, the CDR3 is TGTGCCAGCAAAGGGACAGGGCATGGTCAGCCCCAGCATTTT.

The V gene is TRBV28, the J gene TRBJ1-5; D is possibly TRBD1 (5 bases). The V end lost 3 bases, the J end lost 2 bases, and 17 bases lay between the germline ends. CDR1 MDHEN and CDR2 SYDVKM come from the germline V gene. This CDR3 comprises 17 residues. The CDR3 DNA sequence: TGTGCCAGCAGTTTTTGGCAGGGCGGAGGAGGCAATCAGCCCCAGCATTTT. Amino acids: CASSFWQGGGGNQPQHF.

The rearrangement uses TRBV2 and TRBJ1-1; D is possibly TRBD1 (5 bases). CDR1 is SNHLY and CDR2 is FYNNEI in the germline V gene. V lost 6 bases to trimming and J lost 3 bases, with 14 bases between them. The CDR3 consists of 14 residues. The CDR3 region is CASRQAAPYTEAFF. The CDR3 DNA reads as TGTGCCAGCAGACAGGCGGCGCCTTACACTGAAGCTTTCTTT.